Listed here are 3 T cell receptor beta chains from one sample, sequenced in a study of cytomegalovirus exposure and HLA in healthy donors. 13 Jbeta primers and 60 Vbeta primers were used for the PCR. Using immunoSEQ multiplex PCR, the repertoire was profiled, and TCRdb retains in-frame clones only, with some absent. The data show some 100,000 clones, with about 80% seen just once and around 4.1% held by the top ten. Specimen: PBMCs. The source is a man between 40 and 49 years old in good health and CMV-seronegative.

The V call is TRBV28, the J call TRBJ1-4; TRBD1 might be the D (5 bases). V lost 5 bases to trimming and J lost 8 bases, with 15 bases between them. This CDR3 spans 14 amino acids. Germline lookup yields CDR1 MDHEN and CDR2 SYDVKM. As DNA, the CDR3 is TGTGCCAGCAGTGTGGAAGGGGTTGGGGAAAAACTGTTTTTT. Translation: CASSVEGVGEKLFF. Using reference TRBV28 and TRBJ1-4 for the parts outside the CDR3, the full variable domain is DVKVTQSSRYLVKRTGEKVFLECVQDMDHENMFWYRQDPGLGLRLIYFSYDVKMKEKGDIPEGYSVSREKKERFSLILESASTNQTSMYLCASSVEGVGEKLFFGSGTQLSVL.

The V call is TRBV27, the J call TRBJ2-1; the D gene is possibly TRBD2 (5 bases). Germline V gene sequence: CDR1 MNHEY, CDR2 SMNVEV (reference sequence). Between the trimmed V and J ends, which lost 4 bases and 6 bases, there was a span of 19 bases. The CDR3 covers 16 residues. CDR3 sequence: CASSSPLRGRVNEQFF. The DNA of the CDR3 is TGTGCCAGCAGTTCCCCTCTACGGGGAAGGGTCAATGAGCAGTTCTTC.

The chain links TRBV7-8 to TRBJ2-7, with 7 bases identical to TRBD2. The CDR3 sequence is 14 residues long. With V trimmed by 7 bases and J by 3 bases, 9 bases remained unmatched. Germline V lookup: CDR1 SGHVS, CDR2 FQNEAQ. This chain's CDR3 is CASIPGGGNYEQYV. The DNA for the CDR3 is TGTGCCAGCATCCCGGGAGGCGGCAACTACGAGCAGTACGTC.